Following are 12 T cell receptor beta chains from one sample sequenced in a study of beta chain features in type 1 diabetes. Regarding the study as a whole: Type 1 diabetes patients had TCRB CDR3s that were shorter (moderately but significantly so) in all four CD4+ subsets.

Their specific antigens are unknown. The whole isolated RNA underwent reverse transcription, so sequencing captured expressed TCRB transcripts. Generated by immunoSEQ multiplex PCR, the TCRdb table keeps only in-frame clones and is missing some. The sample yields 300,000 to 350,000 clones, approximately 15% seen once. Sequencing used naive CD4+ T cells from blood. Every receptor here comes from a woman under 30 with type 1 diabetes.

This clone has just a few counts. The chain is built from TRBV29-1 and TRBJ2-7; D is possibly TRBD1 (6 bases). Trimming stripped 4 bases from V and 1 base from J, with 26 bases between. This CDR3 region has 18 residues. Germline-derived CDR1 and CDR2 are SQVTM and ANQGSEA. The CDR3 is CSVGQARWQGLTSYEQYF. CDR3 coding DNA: TGCAGCGTTGGACAGGCCAGGTGGCAGGGCTTGACGTCCTACGAGCAGTACTTC.

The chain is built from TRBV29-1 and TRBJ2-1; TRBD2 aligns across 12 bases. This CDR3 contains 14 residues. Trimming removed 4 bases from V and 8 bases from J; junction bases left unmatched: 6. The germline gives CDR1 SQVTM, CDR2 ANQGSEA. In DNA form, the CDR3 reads TGCAGCGTTGCCTCTCGACTAGCGGGAGATGAGCAGTTCTTC. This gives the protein CSVASRLAGDEQFF.

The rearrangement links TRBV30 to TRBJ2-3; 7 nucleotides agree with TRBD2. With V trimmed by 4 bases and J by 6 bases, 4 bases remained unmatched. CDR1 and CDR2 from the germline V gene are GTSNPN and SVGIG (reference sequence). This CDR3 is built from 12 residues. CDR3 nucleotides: TGTGCCTGGAAGCTGGGGGGGGATACGCAGTATTTT. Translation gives CAWKLGGDTQYF.

Written as DNA, the CDR3 is TGTGCCACACAAGATCCTGGGGCCAACGTCCTGACTTTC. Translating it yields CATQDPGANVLTF. The chain is built from TRBV6-5 and TRBJ2-6; D is undetermined. CDR1 is MNHEY, CDR2 SVGAGI, per germline. Trimming stripped 10 bases from V and 2 bases from J, with 9 bases between. This CDR3 region has 13 residues.

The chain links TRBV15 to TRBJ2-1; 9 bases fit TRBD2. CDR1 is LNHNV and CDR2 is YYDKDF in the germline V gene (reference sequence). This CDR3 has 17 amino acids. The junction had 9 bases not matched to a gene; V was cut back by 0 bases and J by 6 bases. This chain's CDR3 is CATSRERGGRAGNEQFF. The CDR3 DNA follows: TGTGCCACCAGCAGAGAGCGTGGCGGGAGGGCCGGCAATGAGCAGTTCTTC.

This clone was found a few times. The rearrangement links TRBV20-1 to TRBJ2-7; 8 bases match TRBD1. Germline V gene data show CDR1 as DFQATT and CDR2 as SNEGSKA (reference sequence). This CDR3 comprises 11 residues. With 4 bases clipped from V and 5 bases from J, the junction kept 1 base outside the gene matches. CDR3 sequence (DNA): TGCAGTGCTACCAGGGGGCACGAGCAGTACTTC. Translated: CSATRGHEQYF.

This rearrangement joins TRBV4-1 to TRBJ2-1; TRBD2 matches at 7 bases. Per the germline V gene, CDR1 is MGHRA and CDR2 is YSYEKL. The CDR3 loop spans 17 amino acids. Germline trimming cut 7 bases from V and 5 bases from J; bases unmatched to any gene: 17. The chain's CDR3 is CASNLDLHRGLNNEQFF. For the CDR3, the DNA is TGCGCCAGCAACCTTGACCTCCACCGGGGACTAAACAATGAGCAGTTCTTC.

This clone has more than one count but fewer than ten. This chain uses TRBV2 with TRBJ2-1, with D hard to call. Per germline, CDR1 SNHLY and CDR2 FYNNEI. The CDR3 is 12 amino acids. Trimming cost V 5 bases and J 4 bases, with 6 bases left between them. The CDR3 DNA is TGTGCCAGCAGTTCCCAATACAATGAGCAGTTCTTC. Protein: CASSSQYNEQFF.

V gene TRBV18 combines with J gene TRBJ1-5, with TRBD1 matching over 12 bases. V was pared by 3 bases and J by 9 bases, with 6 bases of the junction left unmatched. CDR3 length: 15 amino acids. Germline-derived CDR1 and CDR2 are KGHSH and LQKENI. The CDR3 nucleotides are TGTGCCAGCTCACCGGGACAGGGGGCAGGGGGGCCCCAGCATTTT. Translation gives CASSPGQGAGGPQHF.

This CDR3 reads CASSKRGGREPQHF. DNA for the CDR3: TGTGCCAGCAGCAAGAGGGGAGGCAGGGAGCCCCAGCATTTT. The rearrangement joins TRBV21-1 to TRBJ1-5. TRBV21-1 is recorded as a pseudogene. CDR3 size: 14 residues.

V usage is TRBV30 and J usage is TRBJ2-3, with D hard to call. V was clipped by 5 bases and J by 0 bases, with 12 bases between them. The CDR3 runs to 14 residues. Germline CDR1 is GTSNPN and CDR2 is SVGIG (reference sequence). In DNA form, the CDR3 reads TGTGCCTGGGCCGGGTCCTTTAGCACAGATACGCAGTATTTT. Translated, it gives CAWAGSFSTDTQYF. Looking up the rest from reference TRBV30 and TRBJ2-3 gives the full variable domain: SQTIHQWPATLVQPVGSPLSLECTVEGTSNPNLYWYRQAAGRGLQLLFYSVGIGQISSEVPQNLSASRPQDRQFILSSKKLLLSDSGFYLCAWAGSFSTDTQYFGPGTRLTVL.

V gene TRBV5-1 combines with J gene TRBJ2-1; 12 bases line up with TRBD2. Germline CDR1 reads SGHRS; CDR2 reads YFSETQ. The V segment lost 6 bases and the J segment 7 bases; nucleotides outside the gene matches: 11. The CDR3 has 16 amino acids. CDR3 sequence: CASTLLTSGSSNEQFF. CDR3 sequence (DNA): TGCGCCAGCACCCTATTGACTAGCGGGAGTTCGAATGAGCAGTTCTTC.